This TCR beta chain was recovered during a study of CD8 T cells in ankylosing spondylitis. The authors made TCR beta libraries by quantitative 5'-RACE with molecular barcodes. TCRdb recomputed calls from the 5' RACE reads with MiXCR, one row per CDR3 protein. This sample has 150,000 to 200,000 distinct CDR3 sequences, with around a tenth found just once. Points from the study as a whole: The clones that were linked to disease were reported to be significantly enriched in matched synovial fluid samples from ankylosing spondylitis patients. Blood from ankylosing spondylitis patients appeared to carry a characteristic eight-variant TCR beta motif. With a CD8+ phenotype, disease-linked clones were relatively rare in peripheral blood.

This clonotype was observed at least ten times. Its antigen remains unidentified. The CDR3 loop spans 14 amino acids. Germline CDR1 and CDR2: LGHNT and FRNRAP. V gave up 10 bases and J gave up 5 bases, with 20 bases separating them. The receptor was derived from a female donor with ankylosing spondylitis or in good health (not recorded which). The V gene is TRBV12-5, the J gene TRBJ2-5; tentatively, D is TRBD2 (6 bases). The sequencing input was blood, either unsorted or a sorted T cell fraction (not recorded which). Written as DNA, the CDR3 is TGTGCTACCCACGACGGGGGTCCCCCGGAGACCCAGTACTTC. This sequence encodes CATHDGGPPETQYF.